This T cell receptor beta chain stems from a study of immune evolution from preneoplasia to lung adenocarcinoma. Whole-study findings and limits: From normal lung to invasive adenocarcinoma, top clone frequencies appeared to decrease. Normal lung had highest clonality; later lesions appeared denser, more diverse.

Histologic diagnosis was independently verified by two lung pathologists. A note on this clone: Its antigen is as yet unknown.

Method: immunoSEQ multiplex PCR; TCRdb's copy keeps in-frame clones and lacks some. The sample holds over 9,500 clones, about 79% seen once. Germline loops: CDR1 SEHNR, CDR2 FQNEAQ (reference sequence). With 5 bases clipped from V and 5 bases from J, the junction kept 12 bases outside the gene matches. This CDR3 is 18 amino acids long. The clonotype originates from a person between 55 and 80 years old with lung adenocarcinoma. The sequencing input was FFPE minimally invasive lung adenocarcinoma tissue. The rearrangement links TRBV7-9 to TRBJ2-3, with 14 bases matching TRBD2. The CDR3 is CASSPTPGLAGGGDTQYF. DNA for the CDR3: TGTGCCAGCAGCCCGACACCAGGACTAGCGGGAGGAGGAGATACGCAGTATTTT.